The sequence of this T cell receptor (beta chain) was determined in a study of T cell responses to AZD1222 COVID-19 vaccine. Study in general: Recipients boosted at about 4 weeks or about 12 weeks are pooled.

General observations from the study: Regions 160-218 and 743-854 dominated among vaccine-associated CD4 TCRs spanning spike. Clonal diversity may have been underestimated in mostly white British donors. Breadth and depth of Spike-specific TCRs rose after two AZD1222 doses.

For this clone: What it binds is unknown.

Clones were read by immunoSEQ multiplex PCR, and TCRdb kept only the in-frame ones, dropping some. The repertoire consists of 85,000 to 110,000 clones, with roughly nine tenths occurring once and the leading ten covering 45%. The J segment lost 8 bases and the V segment lost 6 bases, leaving 10 bases of the junction unmatched. The CDR3 loop spans 15 amino acids. Germline lookup yields CDR1 ENHRY and CDR2 SYGVKD. The clonotype comes from an adult in good health. Sequences were derived from peripheral blood, sampled on day 0 of AZD1222 vaccination. V usage is TRBV10-3 and J usage is TRBJ1-4; 9 bases fit TRBD1. Written as DNA, the CDR3 is TGTGCCATCAGCGCCGGGACAGGGACAGGAGAAAAACTGTTTTTT. Protein product: CAISAGTGTGEKLFF.